This T cell receptor (beta chain) is from a study of cytomegalovirus exposure and HLA in healthy donors. About the study: HLA-typed donors were the source of approximately 88 million unique TCRs, which an early data release held.

The PCR employed 60 Vbeta primers together with 13 Jbeta primers. Sequenced by immunoSEQ multiplex PCR; TCRdb stores in-frame clones only, minus some. The data show 45,000 to 60,000 clones, 72% seen once. Germline V lookup: CDR1 MNHNS, CDR2 SASEGT. This CDR3 is built from 13 residues. V lost 7 bases to trimming and J lost 4 bases, with 10 bases between them. V and J are TRBV6-1 and TRBJ2-2, with D perhaps matching TRBD2 (5 bases). The source of this sequence is a man between 25 and 39 years old in good health and CMV-seronegative. Sequencing was carried out using PBMCs. CDR3 DNA: TGTGCCAGCAAGGAGGCTGGCACCGGGGAGCTGTTTTTT. Encoded protein: CASKEAGTGELFF.